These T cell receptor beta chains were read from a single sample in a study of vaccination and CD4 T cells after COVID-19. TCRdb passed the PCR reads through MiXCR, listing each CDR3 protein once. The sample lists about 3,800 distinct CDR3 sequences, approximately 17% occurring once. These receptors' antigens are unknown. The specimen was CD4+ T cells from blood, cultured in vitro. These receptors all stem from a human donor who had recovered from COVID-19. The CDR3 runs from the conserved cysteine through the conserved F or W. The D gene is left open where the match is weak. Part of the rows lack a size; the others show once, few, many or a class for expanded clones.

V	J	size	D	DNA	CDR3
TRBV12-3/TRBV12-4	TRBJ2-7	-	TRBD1	TGTGCCAGCAGCCTGGTTCTGGACAGGGACGACGAGCAGTACTTC	CASSLVLDRDDEQYF
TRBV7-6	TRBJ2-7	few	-	TGTGCCAGCAGCTTAGCGCCGGCAGGGCCCCACGAGCAGTACTTC	CASSLAPAGPHEQYF
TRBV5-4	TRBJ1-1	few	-	TGTGCCAGCACCGCGACAGCCATGAACACTGAAGCTTTCTTT	CASTATAMNTEAFF
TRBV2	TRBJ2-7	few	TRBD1	TGTGCCAGCAGTGCAGGACAGGGTTCCGAGCAGTACTTC	CASSAGQGSEQYF
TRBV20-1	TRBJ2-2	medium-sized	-	TGCAGCGCGACCCAGGGTCGGGGGACCGGGGAGCTGTTTTTT	CSATQGRGTGELFF
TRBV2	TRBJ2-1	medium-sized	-	TGTGCCAGCGTAGGAACAGGGAGCTCCTACAATGAGCAGTTCTTC	CASVGTGSSYNEQFF
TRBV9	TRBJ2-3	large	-	TGTGCCAGCTCACCCAAAGATACGCAGTATTTT	CASSPKDTQYF
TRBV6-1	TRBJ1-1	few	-	TGTGCCAGCCGTCGTGGGGGGAGTGTGGCTTTCTTT	CASRRGGSVAFF
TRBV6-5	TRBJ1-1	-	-	TGTGCCAGCAGTTACTCGATCGAGGGAGGTGAAGCTTTCTTT	CASSYSIEGGEAFF
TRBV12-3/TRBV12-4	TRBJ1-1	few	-	TGTGCCAGCAGTTTAATTCTGAACACTGAAGCTTTCTTT	CASSLILNTEAFF
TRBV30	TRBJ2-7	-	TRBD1	TGTGCCTGGACCCCAGGACAGGGGGCTGGGGAGCAGTACTTC	CAWTPGQGAGEQYF
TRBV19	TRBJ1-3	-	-	TGTGCCAGTAGTTGGACAAACACCATATATTTT	CASSWTNTIYF
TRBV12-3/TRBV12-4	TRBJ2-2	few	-	TGTGCCAGCAGTTTAAGGGGGGGAACCGGGGAGCTGTTTTTT	CASSLRGGTGELFF
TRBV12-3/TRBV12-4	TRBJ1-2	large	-	TGTGCCAGCAGTCTCAGACCGCCCCTCACCTTC	CASSLRPPLTF
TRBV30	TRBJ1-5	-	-	TGTGCCTGGAGTGAAAAAATAGATCAGCCCCAGCATTTT	CAWSEKIDQPQHF
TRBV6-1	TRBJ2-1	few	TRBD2	TGTGCCAGCAGCTCATCGGGGGGTCCCAATGAGCAGTTCTTC	CASSSSGGPNEQFF
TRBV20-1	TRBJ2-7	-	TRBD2	TGCAGTGCTAGAAAGGCTAGCGGGGGGGCGTACGAGCAGTACTTC	CSARKASGGAYEQYF
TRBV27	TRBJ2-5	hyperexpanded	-	TGTGCCAGCAGTTTATCCACGGGGGCGTTGGAGACCCAGTACTTC	CASSLSTGALETQYF
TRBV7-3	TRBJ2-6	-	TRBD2	TGTGCCAGCAGCCCAGGGAGGGCAACTAGCGGGGGAAAGTCTGGGGCCAACGTCCTGACTTTC	CASSPGRATSGGKSGANVLTF
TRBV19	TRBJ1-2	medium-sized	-	TGTGCCAGTAGTACACCCTCCATAGGGGATGGCTACACCTTC	CASSTPSIGDGYTF
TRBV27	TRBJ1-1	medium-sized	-	TGTGCCAGCAGTCCCGGGACAACCCGGGGGAGGACTGAAGCTTTCTTT	CASSPGTTRGRTEAFF
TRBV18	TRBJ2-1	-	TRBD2	TGTGCCAGCTCACCGACTAGCGGGGCGGGTGATGAGCAGTTCTTC	CASSPTSGAGDEQFF
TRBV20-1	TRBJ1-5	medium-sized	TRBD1	TGCAGTGCTCTCCGGGGGACAGGGTTTAGGAGCAATCAGCCCCAGCATTTT	CSALRGTGFRSNQPQHF
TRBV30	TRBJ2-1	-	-	TGTGCCTGGAGTGTACATGATTACTCCTACAATGAGCAGTTCTTC	CAWSVHDYSYNEQFF
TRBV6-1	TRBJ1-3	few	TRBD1	TGTGCCAGCAGGAAGACAGGGACTAACTCTGGAAACACCATATATTTT	CASRKTGTNSGNTIYF
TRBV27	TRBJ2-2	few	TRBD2	TGTGCCAGCAGTTCGACTAGCATTAGCGGGGAGCTGTTTTTT	CASSSTSISGELFF
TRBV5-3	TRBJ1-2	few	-	TGTGCCAGAAGCTTCAGGGAAGCTAACTATGGCTACACCTTC	CARSFREANYGYTF
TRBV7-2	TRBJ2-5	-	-	TGTGCCAGCAGCTTAGGAAGCGAACCCTTTCAAGAGACCCAGTACTTC	CASSLGSEPFQETQYF
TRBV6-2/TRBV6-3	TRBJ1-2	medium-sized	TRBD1	TGTGCCAGCAGACTTACAGGGGGCTATGGCTACACCTTC	CASRLTGGYGYTF